These T cell receptor beta chains were read from a single sample in a study of OX40 agonist ivuxolimab in advanced cancers. Using immunoSEQ multiplex PCR, the repertoire was profiled, and TCRdb retains in-frame clones only, with some absent. This table holds almost 85,000 clones, over 85% found once. This specimen was CD4+ or CD8+ T cells sorted from blood, taken in a trial of the OX40 agonist ivuxolimab. These receptors all come from an adult with an advanced solid tumor such as melanoma, head and neck, liver or kidney cancer. Both conserved end residues are part of each CDR3. D genes are given only for firm matches. Not every row has a clone size; where given, it reads once, few, many or a size class.

J gene | clone size | V gene | D gene | CDR3 DNA | CDR3 protein
TRBJ1-5 | - | TRBV5-8 | - | TGTGCCAGCAGCTGGGTGCTGGGGATCAATCAGCCCCAGCATTTT | CASSWVLGINQPQHF
TRBJ2-7 | - | TRBV4-1 | - | TGCGCCAGCAGCCAAGAATTAGGGAGAAGCTCCTACGAGCAGTACTTC | CASSQELGRSSYEQYF
TRBJ1-2 | - | TRBV2 | TRBD1 | TGTGCCAGCAGTACGGGACAGAAAACCTATGGCTACACCTTC | CASSTGQKTYGYTF
TRBJ2-7 | once | TRBV9 | TRBD1 | TGTGCCAGCAGCGGCGGGACAGGGGAAAGTTTGTCCTACGAGCAGTACTTC | CASSGGTGESLSYEQYF
TRBJ2-7 | - | TRBV9 | - | TGTGCCAGCAGCCCCCCCAACTCCTACGAGCAGTACTTC | CASSPPNSYEQYF
TRBJ2-2 | - | TRBV19 | - | TGTGCCAGTATTAACACCCTGGGGCGGCACACCGGGGAGCTGTTTTTT | CASINTLGRHTGELFF
TRBJ1-4 | - | TRBV7-9 | - | TGTGCCAGCACCCCCGCGAGGGGGAGAGAAAAACTGTTTTTT | CASTPARGREKLFF
TRBJ2-2 | - | TRBV7-9 | - | TGTGCCAGCAGCTTAGGGACGGCGGGGGAGCTGTTTTTT | CASSLGTAGELFF
TRBJ2-3 | - | TRBV10-3 | TRBD2 | TGTGCCATCAGGGCGACTAGCGGGAATACAGATACGCAGTATTTT | CAIRATSGNTDTQYF
TRBJ1-2 | - | TRBV29-1 | - | TGCAGCGTGCCAGGCGAAACGGTCGGTGGTACTAATGGCTACACCTTC | CSVPGETVGGTNGYTF
TRBJ1-1 | - | TRBV9 | - | TGTGCCAGCAGCCCCCGAGGATCGGGATTTGAAGCTTTCTTT | CASSPRGSGFEAFF
TRBJ1-2 | - | TRBV9 | TRBD1 | TGTGCCAGCAGCGACGGGGACAGGGGGCATGGCTACACCTTC | CASSDGDRGHGYTF
TRBJ2-7 | - | TRBV7-8 | TRBD2 | TGTGCCAGCGGTCTAGCGGGAGGCCACTACGAGCAGTACTTC | CASGLAGGHYEQYF
TRBJ2-2 | - | TRBV5-6 | - | TGTGCCAGCAGCTCGGGAACCGGGGAGCTGTTTTTT | CASSSGTGELFF
TRBJ1-1 | - | TRBV7-3 | TRBD1 | TGTGCCAGCAGCATTGGACAGGACACTGAAGCTTTCTTT | CASSIGQDTEAFF
TRBJ2-4 | - | TRBV28 | - | TGTGCCAGCAGTCTCCCGTTGGGTACTCTTGGGACGGATATTCAGTACTTC | CASSLPLGTLGTDIQYF
TRBJ2-2 | - | TRBV12-5 | - | TGTGCTAGTGGTTCTATGGAGCTGTTTTTT | CASGSMELFF
TRBJ2-3 | - | TRBV2 | - | TGTGCCAGCAGTGTCTGGACAGACCCTAGCACAGATACGCAGTATTTT | CASSVWTDPSTDTQYF
TRBJ1-4 | - | TRBV5-4 | - | TGTGCCAGCAGCCCGGGTGGGGATGAAAAACTGTTTTTT | CASSPGGDEKLFF
TRBJ2-7 | few | TRBV6-1 | - | TGTGCCAGCAGTGAAGGCTATGGGGGATCCTACGAGCAGTACTTC | CASSEGYGGSYEQYF
TRBJ2-3 | - | TRBV11-1 | TRBD2 | TGTGCCAGCAGCTCGGGAGGGCCTATAGATACGCAGTATTTT | CASSSGGPIDTQYF
TRBJ2-3 | - | TRBV5-1 | - | TGCGCCAGCAGCCTTGAGAGGAGCAAAACCACAGATACGCAGTATTTT | CASSLERSKTTDTQYF
TRBJ1-3 | - | TRBV9 | TRBD1 | TGTGCCAGCAGCGACCCGACAGGGGTCAACACCATATATTTT | CASSDPTGVNTIYF
TRBJ2-7 | once | TRBV5-6 | TRBD1 | TGTGCCAGCAGCTTTGGGACAGGGAATTACGAGCAGTACTTC | CASSFGTGNYEQYF
TRBJ1-1 | - | TRBV2 | - | TGTGCCAGCACCCCGCCCCATCGGGGAGACACTGAAGCTTTCTTT | CASTPPHRGDTEAFF
TRBJ2-7 | once | TRBV4-2 | TRBD2 | TGTGCCAGCAGCCAAGGAGCGGGGTCGCAGTACTTC | CASSQGAGSQYF
TRBJ2-7 | - | TRBV9 | - | TGTGCCAGCAGCGTAGGGGGAGGGGGACACTCCTACGAGCAGTACTTC | CASSVGGGGHSYEQYF
TRBJ2-7 | - | TRBV4-2 | - | TGTGCCAGCAGCCCGACGGCCGGTACCTACGAGCAGTACTTC | CASSPTAGTYEQYF
TRBJ1-2 | - | TRBV5-5 | - | TGTGCCAGCAGCTTAGGGCAGGGAGGAGGCTACACCTTC | CASSLGQGGGYTF
TRBJ2-7 | - | TRBV4-2 | TRBD2 | TGTGCCAGCAGCCCCGGACTAGCCTACGAGCAGTACTTC | CASSPGLAYEQYF
TRBJ2-7 | - | TRBV9 | TRBD2 | TGTGCCAGCAGCGTAGGAGTAACTAGCGGTTCCTACGAGCAGTACTTC | CASSVGVTSGSYEQYF
TRBJ1-5 | - | TRBV13 | - | TGTGCCAGCAGCTTAGGCCTCCAGCCCCAGCATTTT | CASSLGLQPQHF
TRBJ2-7 | - | TRBV7-3 | TRBD1 | TGTGCCAGCAGCTTGGGGGACAGATCCTACGAGCAGTACTTC | CASSLGDRSYEQYF
TRBJ1-5 | - | TRBV2 | - | TGTGCCAGCAGTACACCCCGGTACGATCAGCCCCAGCATTTT | CASSTPRYDQPQHF
TRBJ1-2 | - | TRBV27 | TRBD1 | TGTGCCAGCAGGCAGGGGGTGGGCTACACCTTC | CASRQGVGYTF
TRBJ1-2 | - | TRBV9 | - | TGTGCCAGCAGCGCTCAGACGGGGGACGGCTACACCTTC | CASSAQTGDGYTF
TRBJ1-1 | - | TRBV6-5 | - | TGTGCCAGCAGTGATCATAAGGCTTTCTTT | CASSDHKAFF
TRBJ2-7 | - | TRBV11-2 | - | TGTGCCAGCACCCCCGCACCCTTCTACGAGCAGTACTTC | CASTPAPFYEQYF
TRBJ2-5 | - | TRBV9 | - | TGTGCCAGCACCCGAGGGGCCCAGTACTTC | CASTRGAQYF
TRBJ2-2 | - | TRBV29-1 | TRBD1 | TGCAGCGTCCAAGGACAGGGCGGTCCCGGGGAGCTGTTTTTT | CSVQGQGGPGELFF
TRBJ1-3 | - | TRBV28 | - | TGTGCCAGCAGTTTAGATCAGGGGAGAAACACCATATATTTT | CASSLDQGRNTIYF
TRBJ1-2 | - | TRBV7-9 | - | TGTGCCAGCAGCTTAGTAAGGCAGGAAGCTAACTATGGCTACACCTTC | CASSLVRQEANYGYTF